The 16 T cell receptor beta chains presented below share a single source sample, sequenced in a study of blood T cell repertoires in COVID-19. Repertoires were generated with immunoSEQ multiplex PCR, while TCRdb's copy carries only in-frame clones and drops some. The data contain some 80,000 clones, 60% to 85% of them singletons. Sequenced: peripheral blood. The receptor set was obtained from a woman older than 75 with active or convalescent COVID-19.

J is TRBJ2-1 and V is TRBV6-5; 14 bases fit TRBD2. Germline loops: CDR1 MNHEY, CDR2 SVGAGI. V shed 10 bases and J 6 bases; nucleotides not matched to a gene: 5. The length of the CDR3 is 14 residues. The CDR3 here is CAIYGTSGSNEQFF. In nucleotides, the CDR3 is TGTGCCATCTACGGGACTAGCGGGAGCAATGAGCAGTTCTTC.

In its sample, this clone was seen a few times. The chain combines TRBV7-9 with TRBJ2-1; 11 positions agree with TRBD2. With 3 bases clipped from V and 9 bases from J, the junction kept 1 base outside the gene matches. This CDR3 spans 13 amino acids. Germline lookup yields CDR1 SEHNR and CDR2 FQNEAQ (reference sequence). In DNA form, the CDR3 reads TGTGCCAGCAGCTTTAGCGGGAGGGTTGAGCAGTTCTTC. Its translation is CASSFSGRVEQFF.

This clone appeared a single time. The rearrangement uses TRBV23-1 and TRBJ2-7; the D is unclear. TRBV23-1 is an ORF, with its function uncertain. The V end lost 7 bases, the J end lost 0 bases, and 19 bases lay between the germline ends. This CDR3 has 16 amino acids. The CDR3 DNA is TGCGCCAGCACCGAACGGCCGCAGGTAGACTCCTACGAGCAGTACTTC. Translating gives CASTERPQVDSYEQYF.

A word on this clone: The same CDR3 can be traced to other DNA sequences in this sample. This sequence joins TRBV28 and TRBJ2-7; D call uncertain. V lost 0 bases, J lost 3 bases, and 6 bases lay in between. The CDR3 contains 13 residues. CDR1 is MDHEN and CDR2 is SYDVKM in the germline V gene. CDR3 DNA sequence: TGTGCCAGCAGTTTATGGGGCCACTACGAGCAGTACTTC. As protein: CASSLWGHYEQYF.

The chain is built from TRBV30 and TRBJ1-2; TRBD1 matches at 7 bases. V shed 4 bases, J shed 3 bases, and the junction held 8 bases outside the gene matches. Per the germline V gene, CDR1 is GTSNPN and CDR2 is SVGIG (reference sequence). This CDR3 is 14 amino acids long. The CDR3 region has the DNA TGTGCCTGGAACCCGACAGGGAAGGACTATGGCTACACCTTC. Translation gives CAWNPTGKDYGYTF.

Only one count was recorded for this clone. In DNA, the CDR3 is TGTGCCAGCAGCTTGGAGGCCTACGAGCAGTACTTC. This encodes CASSLEAYEQYF. This chain links TRBV7-9 with TRBJ2-7, with D maybe TRBD2 (5 bases). Trimming cost V 3 bases and J 2 bases, with 5 bases left between them. Germline V CDR1 and CDR2: SEHNR, FQNEAQ (reference sequence). The CDR3 runs to 12 residues.

In this sample, this clone turned up once. The chain is built from TRBV10-3 and TRBJ2-1; the match to TRBD1 covers 8 bases. The V gene end was trimmed by 0 bases and the J gene end by 0 bases; junction bases not matched to a gene: 13. Germline CDR1 reads ENHRY; CDR2 reads SYGVKD. The CDR3 length is 20 residues. DNA of the CDR3: TGTGCCATCAGTGAGTCGACAGGGGTCTCAGTCCTGATCTCCTACAATGAGCAGTTCTTC. It specifies CAISESTGVSVLISYNEQFF.

The CDR3 protein is CASSPDSTGSSYEQYF. Here the CDR3 DNA reads TGTGCCAGCAGCCCCGACTCTACAGGTTCCTCCTACGAGCAGTACTTC. The V gene is TRBV7-2, the J gene TRBJ2-7; TRBD1 is a possible D gene (5 bases). The V gene's germline CDR1 is SGHTA and CDR2 FQGNSA. The V and J ends lost 5 bases and 0 bases respectively, with 17 bases between them. The CDR3 extends over 16 amino acids. The full variable domain, with the rest looked up from reference TRBV7-2 and TRBJ2-7, is GAGVSQSPSNKVTEKGKDVELRCDPISGHTALYWYRQSLGQGLEFLIYFQGNSAPDKSGLPSDRFSAERTGGSVSTLTIQRTQQEDSAVYLCASSPDSTGSSYEQYFGPGTRLTVT.

This chain links TRBV6-2 or TRBV6-3 with TRBJ2-1; a possible D gene is TRBD1 (6 bases). The germline V gene encodes CDR1 MNHEY and CDR2 SVGEGT. V lost 6 bases and J 8 bases, leaving 17 bases between the germline ends. The CDR3 length is 14 residues. The DNA of the CDR3 is TGTGCCAGCAGCCAACGGCAGGGGATCGATGAGCAGTTCTTC. It yields the protein CASSQRQGIDEQFF.

The chain carries TRBV2 and TRBJ2-5; tentative D call: TRBD1 (5 bases). Looked up from germline, CDR1 is SNHLY and CDR2 is FYNNEI. V lost 5 bases, J lost 4 bases, and 14 bases lay in between. The CDR3 spans 14 residues. As DNA, the CDR3 is TGTGCCAGCAGTACCCTTGGGCAGGGAGAGACCCAGTACTTC. It codes for CASSTLGQGETQYF.

This clone has only a few counts. The chain carries TRBV23-1 and TRBJ2-3, with 8 bases fitting TRBD2. TRBV23-1 counts as an open reading frame of uncertain function. The CDR3 covers 16 residues. The junction had 5 bases not matched to a gene; V was cut back by 3 bases and J by 0 bases. CDR3 sequence: CASSHGGDTSTDTQYF. CDR3 DNA: TGCGCCAGCAGTCACGGGGGGGACACTAGCACAGATACGCAGTATTTT.

This clone was observed a single time. The rearrangement uses TRBV24-1 and TRBJ2-2, with 7 positions matching TRBD2. V gave up 7 bases and J gave up 6 bases; unmatched junction bases: 4. The CDR3 extends over 13 amino acids. CDR1 and CDR2 (germline): KGHDR, SFDVKD. The CDR3 bases are TGTGCCACCAGACGGACTAGTTCCGGGGAGCTGTTTTTT. Its protein is CATRRTSSGELFF.

This chain uses TRBV7-9 with TRBJ1-2, with 9 bases identical to TRBD1. Germline V gene lookup returns CDR1 SEHNR and CDR2 FQNEAQ (reference sequence). CDR3 size: 16 residues. Unmatched junction bases numbered 11, after V lost 5 bases and J lost 4 bases. CDR3 sequence: CASSPVPGQGTYGYTF. In nucleotides, the CDR3 is TGTGCCAGCAGCCCGGTCCCGGGACAGGGCACCTATGGCTACACCTTC.

This chain uses TRBV29-1 with TRBJ2-2; 9 bases are a match to TRBD1. V lost 2 bases, J lost 4 bases, and 5 bases stayed unmatched. The CDR3 is 15 residues long. Per germline, CDR1 SQVTM and CDR2 ANQGSEA. CDR3 residues: CSVESGQGFTGELFF. CDR3 nucleotides: TGCAGCGTTGAATCAGGACAGGGGTTCACCGGGGAGCTGTTTTTT.

The V and J genes are TRBV6-5 and TRBJ2-7; 8 bases are shared with TRBD1. The junction had 5 bases not matched to a gene; V was cut back by 2 bases and J by 5 bases. The CDR3 contains 14 residues. CDR1 is MNHEY and CDR2 is SVGAGI in the germline V gene. CDR3: CASSYDGRGHEQYF. As DNA, the CDR3 is TGTGCCAGCAGTTACGACGGCAGGGGGCACGAGCAGTACTTC.

This clone was picked up a small number of times. This chain uses TRBV7-8 with TRBJ1-5, with 9 bases that match TRBD1. This CDR3 contains 17 residues. Germline V gene lookup returns CDR1 SGHVS and CDR2 FQNEAQ. Trimming took 0 bases from V and 2 from J; bases not matched to a gene: 5. This CDR3 reads CASSLAQTGGGNQPQHF. The CDR3 DNA follows: TGTGCCAGCAGCTTAGCGCAGACAGGGGGGGGCAATCAGCCCCAGCATTTT.